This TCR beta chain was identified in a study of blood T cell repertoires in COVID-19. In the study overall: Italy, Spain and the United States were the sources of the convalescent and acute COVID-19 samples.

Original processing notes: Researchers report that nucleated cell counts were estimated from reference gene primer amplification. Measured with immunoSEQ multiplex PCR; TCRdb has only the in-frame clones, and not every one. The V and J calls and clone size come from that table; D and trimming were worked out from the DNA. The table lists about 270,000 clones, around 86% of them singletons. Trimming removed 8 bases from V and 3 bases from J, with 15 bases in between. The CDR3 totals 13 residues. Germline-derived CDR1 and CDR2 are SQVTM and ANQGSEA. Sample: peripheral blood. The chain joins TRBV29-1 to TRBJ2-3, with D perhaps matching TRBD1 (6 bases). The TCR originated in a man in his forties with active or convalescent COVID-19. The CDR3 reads CSQGAGETDTQYF. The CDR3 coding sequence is TGCAGCCAGGGTGCAGGGGAGACAGATACGCAGTATTTT.